These 18 T cell receptor beta chains share one sample of origin, sequenced in a study of blood T cells in healthy people across ages. A sample-barcoded 5' primer and a J-beta primer mix were used in a second PCR of about 7 to 11 cycles. TCRdb re-derived calls from the 5' RACE reads in MiXCR, one entry per CDR3 protein. The profile shows around 1,800,000 distinct CDR3 sequences, around 40% of them singletons. Material: blood. These receptors originate from a human donor in good health.

J is TRBJ1-2 and V is TRBV12-3 or TRBV12-4; D is undetermined. This CDR3 comprises 13 residues. The ends were cut back, 5 bases at V and 1 base at J, with 8 bases in the middle. CDR3 loop: CASSPSYNYGYTF. The CDR3 DNA sequence: TGTGCCAGCAGTCCGTCTTATAACTATGGCTACACCTTC.

The chain recombines TRBV3-1 with TRBJ1-1; D is ambiguous. This CDR3 spans 16 amino acids. Looked up from germline, CDR1 is LGHDT and CDR2 is YNNKEL (reference sequence). The germline V and J ends were trimmed by 7 bases and 3 bases, with 21 bases remaining between them. The CDR3: CASTSTGGGSDTEAFF. DNA for the CDR3: TGTGCCAGCACCTCCACGGGAGGAGGGTCGGACACTGAAGCTTTCTTT.

This chain links TRBV7-2 with TRBJ1-4; 7 bases fit TRBD1. The V gene's germline CDR1 is SGHTA and CDR2 FQGNSA. The CDR3 consists of 14 residues. V lost 2 bases and J lost 8; bases outside the gene matches: 5. The CDR3 nucleotides are TGTGCCAGCAGCTTAATGACAGGGTTGGAAAAACTGTTTTTT. Translated, it gives CASSLMTGLEKLFF. The full variable domain, with the rest looked up from reference TRBV7-2 and TRBJ1-4, is GAGVSQSPSNKVTEKGKDVELRCDPISGHTALYWYRQSLGQGLEFLIYFQGNSAPDKSGLPSDRFSAERTGGSVSTLTIQRTQQEDSAVYLCASSLMTGLEKLFFGSGTQLSVL.

The rearrangement links TRBV10-3 to TRBJ1-5; no reliable D call. The CDR3 is 16 amino acids. Trimming removed 0 bases at V and 4 bases at J, with 13 bases between. Looked up from germline, CDR1 is ENHRY and CDR2 is SYGVKD. CDR3 DNA: TGTGCCATCAGTGAGTCGTTAGGGAAGGGTAATCAGCCCCAGCATTTT. Its protein is CAISESLGKGNQPQHF.

This chain joins TRBV12-3 or TRBV12-4 and TRBJ2-5; 8 positions match TRBD2. J was trimmed by 4 bases and V by 5 bases; bases with no gene match: 9. CDR3 length: 15 residues. For the CDR3, the DNA is TGTGCCAGCAGTCCCCAAGGGACTAGACCAGAGACCCAGTACTTC. Protein sequence: CASSPQGTRPETQYF.

This clonotype was seen a single time. The chain joins TRBV7-2 to TRBJ2-1, with D perhaps being TRBD1 or TRBD2 (6 bases each). CDR3 length: 13 amino acids. The germline gives CDR1 SGHTA, CDR2 FQGNSA. Trimming pared 3 bases from V and 8 bases from J, leaving 11 bases between. The CDR3 nucleotides read TGTGCCAGCAGCTTTACAGGGAGGTATGAGCAGTTCTTC. Its translation is CASSFTGRYEQFF.

The chain combines TRBV10-3 with TRBJ1-4; the D gene is possibly TRBD1 (6 bases). The CDR3 has 11 amino acids. Germline CDR1 ENHRY, CDR2 SYGVKD. V was trimmed by 11 bases and J by 7 bases, leaving 11 bases between them. The CDR3 DNA reads as TGTGCCGCTGGGACATCTGAAAAACTGTTTTTT. It encodes CAAGTSEKLFF.

V gene TRBV28 combines with J gene TRBJ2-7; D perhaps matches TRBD2 (5 bases). The V end was cut by 7 bases, the J end by 0 bases, with 19 bases between. Germline assignment: CDR1 MDHEN and CDR2 SYDVKM. The CDR3 extends over 16 amino acids. CDR3 region: CASKMTPEGSSYEQYF. The CDR3 bases are TGTGCCAGCAAAATGACCCCGGAAGGGAGCTCCTACGAGCAGTACTTC.

This clonotype was detected only a few times. This rearrangement joins TRBV5-1 to TRBJ2-5; D gene uncertain. Germline CDR1 SGHRS, CDR2 YFSETQ. V was clipped by 3 bases and J by 0 bases, with 6 bases between them. The length of the CDR3 is 13 residues. The DNA of the CDR3 is TGCGCCAGCAGCTATAGTAACCAAGAGACCCAGTACTTC. It yields the protein CASSYSNQETQYF.

As for this clonotype: The limits of the CDR3 on the DNA are not certain, so only TCRdb's listed CDR3 is given. The chain couples TRBV6-2 or TRBV6-3 to TRBJ2-3. Germline-derived CDR1 and CDR2 are MNHEY and SVGEGT. The length of the CDR3 is 11 amino acids, counting both ends. CDR3: CAGSSSDTQYF.

This clonotype was detected only a few times. The chain is built from TRBV12-5 and TRBJ2-5; no firm D call. The CDR3 covers 12 residues. CDR1 and CDR2 from the germline V gene are LGHNT and FRNRAP. Trimming took 3 bases from V and 4 from J, leaving 6 bases between them. CDR3 residues: CASGFFGETQYF. The CDR3 region has the DNA TGTGCTAGTGGTTTTTTTGGAGAGACCCAGTACTTC.

A remark on this clonotype: This may be a read error, as it is one base from a much larger clone. The chain couples TRBV5-1 to TRBJ1-2; 7 bases align to TRBD1. After removal of 0 bases from V and 3 bases from J, the junction contained 2 bases not matched to a gene. This CDR3 region has 14 residues. Per the germline V gene, CDR1 is SGHRS and CDR2 is YFSETQ. Here the CDR3 reads CASSLATGDYGYTF. CDR3 nucleotide sequence: TGCGCCAGCAGCTTGGCTACAGGGGACTATGGCTACACCTTC.

J is TRBJ2-5 and V is TRBV10-3, with 15 bases lining up with TRBD2. The length of the CDR3 is 17 residues. The V gene's germline CDR1 is ENHRY and CDR2 SYGVKD. Germline trimming cut 5 bases from V and 1 base from J; bases unmatched to any gene: 5. The CDR3 is CAISRGTSGGTQETQYF. In nucleotides, the CDR3 is TGTGCCATCAGTCGCGGGACTAGCGGGGGGACCCAAGAGACCCAGTACTTC.

V is TRBV5-1 and J is TRBJ2-5, with 8 bases matching TRBD1. The CDR3 loop spans 15 amino acids. The V gene end was trimmed by 3 bases and the J gene end by 4 bases; junction bases not matched to a gene: 8. Per the germline V gene, CDR1 is SGHRS and CDR2 is YFSETQ. The CDR3 protein is CASSSTGQGRETQYF. Written as DNA, the CDR3 is TGCGCCAGCAGCTCGACCGGACAGGGTAGAGAGACCCAGTACTTC.

There are many counts of this clonotype. The chain uses TRBV7-2 and TRBJ2-7; D is uncertain. This CDR3 has 14 amino acids. The germline V and J ends were trimmed by 1 base and 0 bases, with 7 bases remaining between them. Germline V gene sequence: CDR1 SGHTA, CDR2 FQGNSA. This CDR3 reads CASSLGVPSYEQYF. CDR3 nucleotide sequence: TGTGCCAGCAGCTTAGGGGTCCCCTCCTACGAGCAGTACTTC.

As to this clonotype: Germline is not matched at one junction end, which may reflect a read error. This chain uses TRBV2 with TRBJ1-2, with D uncertain. CDR1 is SNHLY and CDR2 is FYNNEI in the germline V gene. The CDR3 loop spans 13 amino acids. The CDR3 reads CASSFTGNYGHTF. CDR3 in DNA: TGTGCCAGCAGTTTCACGGGGAACTATGGCCACACCTTC.

This clonotype was counted only a few times. DNA for the CDR3: TGTGCCAGCGGTAATAGCGGGGGGCCGGGGCAGTTCTTC. It encodes CASGNSGGPGQFF. The chain employs TRBV27 and TRBJ2-1, with 10 positions matching TRBD2. V gave up 8 bases and J gave up 12 bases; unmatched junction bases: 10. This CDR3 contains 13 residues. The germline gives CDR1 MNHEY, CDR2 SMNVEV (reference sequence).

This clonotype was observed at least ten times. The chain combines TRBV4-2 with TRBJ2-1; 9 bases agree with TRBD2. There are 15 residues in the CDR3. From germline, CDR1 is LGHNA and CDR2 YNFKEQ. J lost 4 bases, V lost 1 base, and 2 bases had no gene match. Here the CDR3 DNA reads TGTGCCAGCAGCCAAGGACTAGCGGATTACAATGAGCAGTTCTTC. This codes for CASSQGLADYNEQFF.